What follows is one T cell receptor (beta chain) and its context. This specimen includes other DNA sequences encoding the same CDR3. This record comes from a study of shared clonotypes between healthy human individuals. Study-wide context: Donors had three CD4 naive, three CD4 memory, two CD8 naive and one CD8 memory plate apiece.

The CDR3 totals 13 residues. Germline V CDR1 and CDR2: SGDLS, YYNGEE. The V end was cut by 2 bases, the J end by 2 bases, with 7 bases between. In replicate PCRs of sorted subsets, 150 to 200 ng DNA, about 30,000 T cell genomes, was used. Assay used: immunoSEQ multiplex PCR; TCRdb lists only in-frame clones, some missing. The sample lists roughly 1,100,000 clones; 65% to 75% were seen once. Investigators divided CD4+ cells into CD45RA+ naive and CD45RA-negative memory subsets. The chain uses TRBV9 and TRBJ1-1; tentative D call: TRBD1 (6 bases). The sample was memory CD4+ T cells sorted from blood. The subset here: CD45RA-negative fraction. The receptor's source is a man aged 18 to 35 in good health. The CDR3 here is CASSVTGNTEAFF. The CDR3 region has the DNA TGTGCCAGCAGCGTGACAGGAAACACTGAAGCTTTCTTT. The entire variable domain, with the rest obtained from reference TRBV9 and TRBJ1-1, is as follows: DSGVTQTPKHLITATGQRVTLRCSPRSGDLSVYWYQQSLDQGLQFLIQYYNGEERAKGNILERFSAQQFPDLHSELNLSSLELGDSALYFCASSVTGNTEAFFGQGTRLTVV.